This T cell receptor beta chain is from a study of blood T cell repertoires in COVID-19 (dated by TCRdb to 2018 to 2021). For the study in its entirety: Collaborator samples came from the United States, Italy and Spain and covered acute and convalescent phases of COVID-19. The material from the prospective study consisted of cDNA or gDNA derived from T cells, B-cell-depleted T cells, or PBMCs. Deeply sampled blood TCRbeta repertoires from subjects exposed to, actively infected with, or recovered from COVID-19 were included in the dataset. A freely available public database, intended as a resource for researchers studying the immune response to SARS-CoV-2, is where the repertoires were released. The samples were drawn from the first 160 participants of the ongoing ImmuneRACE study and from 1,254 subjects provided by 6 global collaborators. A de-identified subject ID, COVID-19 status, age in years and sex were almost always included in the sample metadata. Where HLA class I and class II types were available, the types were taken from metadata supplied by the sample provider, not from assay-based typing. Study-level results and caveats: Clinical and demographic metadata were provided uncurated, with the amount varying by source and participant.

V sheds 0 bases and J sheds 4 bases, leaving 12 bases between their ends. CDR1 and CDR2 were assigned from the germline V gene (reference sequence) as SGHNT and YYREEE. The CDR3 spans 15 residues, from the cysteine through the phenylalanine. CDR3 DNA is the only sequence kept; it has 45 bases, read in frame from the first base. Comments on this clone: Its antigen is unknown. No quality values exist for individual bases; no much larger clone is one base distant.

The immunoSEQ Assay, a bias-controlled multiplex PCR, was used to amplify TCRbeta CDR3 regions from genomic DNA. The source study handled its data this way. Within the assay, amplification of reference gene primers was used to estimate how many nucleated cells each sample contained. To quantify the absolute abundance of each unique TCRbeta CDR3 rearrangement, sequence reads were collapsed and filtered. For each sample, productive Simpson clonality was calculated as the square root of Simpson's diversity index across productive rearrangements. Not all clones reach the TCRdb copy of this immuneACCESS table, which keeps in-frame sequences only. Checked studies attribute under half of the gap to unresolved V genes and leave the rest unexplained. V, J and clone size are taken as reported in that table, and D and trimming were inferred from the DNA itself. The sample table holds roughly 80,000 clones, of which roughly 86% were seen once. Jointly, the top ten make up around 2% of the sample.

Each collaborating institution followed its own protocols to collect whole blood in K2EDTA tubes. For TCRbeta analysis, collaborator samples were shipped as frozen whole blood, as isolated PBMCs, or as DNA extracted from either sample type. The chain is encoded by TRBV5-4 joined to TRBJ2-3; D gene: possibly TRBD1, on 5 matching bases. The TCR originated in a woman aged 60-75 years with acute or convalescent COVID-19. Material: peripheral blood. The CDR3: CASSLDSQGADTQYF. The DNA reads TGTGCCAGCAGCTTGGACAGCCAAGGGGCAGATACGCAGTATTTT.